This record concerns one T cell receptor (beta chain) sequence. Its target is not known. The sample belongs to a study of cytomegalovirus exposure and HLA in healthy donors. The CDR3 totals 14 residues. Germline V lookup: CDR1 ENHRY, CDR2 SYGVKD. V lost 0 bases and J lost 2, with 7 bases in between. Study findings and constraints: Accurate predictions that matched the HLA-A and HLA-B alleles of most subjects were reportedly made from TCR beta sequences. Segments of the TCR beta V type were, in most cases, productive about 90% or about 30% of the time in an earlier analysis. One cluster of highly shared sequence variants probably arose as a sequencing artifact. One variant, a missense change in DCLRE1C, was linked in a later analysis to TCR beta V- and J-gene trimming.

PCR amplification relied on 60 Vbeta primers (plus 13 Jbeta primers). The repertoire was sequenced with immunoSEQ multiplex PCR; TCRdb's copy has only in-frame clones and lacks some. The sample holds about 81,000 clones; around 80% are singletons and the top ten take 2.5% to 3.5%. The rearrangement joins TRBV10-3 to TRBJ1-2; D is ambiguous. The source is a man between 45 and 60 years old in good health and CMV-seropositive. Sequenced input: PBMCs. The CDR3 DNA reads as TGTGCCATCAGTGAGTCGTGGGCGAACTATGGCTACACCTTC. It yields the protein CAISESWANYGYTF.